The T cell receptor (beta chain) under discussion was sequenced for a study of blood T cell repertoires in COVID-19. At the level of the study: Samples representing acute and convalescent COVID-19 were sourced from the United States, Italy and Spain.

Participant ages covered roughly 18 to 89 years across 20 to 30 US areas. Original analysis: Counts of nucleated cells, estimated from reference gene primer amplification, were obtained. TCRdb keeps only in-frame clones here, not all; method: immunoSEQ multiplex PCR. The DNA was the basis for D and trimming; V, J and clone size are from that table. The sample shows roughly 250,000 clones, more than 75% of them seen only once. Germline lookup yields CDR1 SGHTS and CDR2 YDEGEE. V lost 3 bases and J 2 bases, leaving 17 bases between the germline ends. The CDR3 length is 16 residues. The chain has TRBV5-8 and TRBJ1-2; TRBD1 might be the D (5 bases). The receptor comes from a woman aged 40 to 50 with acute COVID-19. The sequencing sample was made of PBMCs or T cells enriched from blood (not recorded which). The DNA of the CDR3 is TGTGCCAGCAGCTCCCCAGGGCAGGTCACCAACTATGGCTACACCTTC. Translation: CASSSPGQVTNYGYTF.